This T cell receptor (beta chain) was sequenced during a study of beta chain features in type 1 diabetes. Expressed TCRB transcripts got sequenced, as all isolated RNA was reverse transcribed. Using immunoSEQ multiplex PCR, the repertoire was profiled, and TCRdb retains in-frame clones only, with some absent. This sample has 150,000 or so clones, with approximately 9.1% found just once. This clone has a handful of counts. Its antigen is still unknown. J was trimmed by 7 bases and V by 2 bases; bases with no gene match: 6. CDR1 and CDR2 from the germline V gene are MNHNS and SASEGT. The CDR3 is 15 residues long. General observations from the study: When VDJ junctions were examined, type 1 diabetes patients showed fewer insertions and more deletions. The naive, central memory and Treg TCRB repertoires showed an apparent similarity that was greater among patients than among healthy donors. Because the template was cDNA, high-expressing cells might be over-represented.

This sequence originates from a woman under 30 in good health. The V and J genes are TRBV6-1 and TRBJ2-2; 8 nucleotides align to TRBD2. What was sequenced was central memory CD4+ T cells from blood. This CDR3 reads CASSEWASGRGELFF. The CDR3 DNA reads as TGTGCCAGCAGTGAATGGGCTAGCGGGCGCGGGGAGCTGTTTTTT.